The T cell receptor beta chain described here comes from a study of blood T cell repertoires in COVID-19. Across the whole study: The origin of the acute and convalescent COVID-19 samples was the United States, Italy and Spain. In each case, the material was cDNA or gDNA derived from T cells, B-cell-depleted T cells, or PBMCs.

Original handling: From reference gene primer amplification, estimates of nucleated cell counts were derived. Using immunoSEQ multiplex PCR, the repertoire was profiled, and TCRdb retains in-frame clones only, with some absent. The DNA was the basis for D and trimming; V, J and clone size are from that table. The sample lists about 71,000 clones; 65% to 90% were seen once. Followed over time, Seattle patients had been enrolled while infection was active. Concerning this clone: The junction differs from germline at one of its ends, possibly a read error.

This CDR3 spans 14 amino acids. Germline V gene lookup returns CDR1 MDHEN and CDR2 SYDVKM. The sequenced sample consisted of peripheral blood. The origin of this receptor is a man aged 30-40 years with COVID-19, enrolled during active disease. V is TRBV28 and J is TRBJ1-2; 7 positions match TRBD1. CDR3 protein: CASSLSDRNYGYTF. The CDR3 bases are TGTGCCAGCAGCTTATCGGACAGGAACTATGGCTACACCTTC.